Reported below is one T cell receptor (beta chain). What it binds is not known. The CDR3 extends over 15 amino acids. The ends were cut back, 4 bases at V and 5 bases at J, with 16 bases in the middle. In germline, CDR1 is SGHRS, CDR2 YFSETQ. The protocol was immunoSEQ multiplex PCR, while the TCRdb copy is restricted to in-frame clones and leaves out a portion. The table lists 350,000 to 450,000 clones, 90% to 95% of them singletons. This specimen belongs to a study of Ad26.COV2.S vaccination and SARS-CoV-2 variants. Study-wide findings and caveats: Substantial breadth was reportedly displayed by spike-specific CD8+ and CD4+ T cell responses after vaccination. Ad26.COV2.S recipients had broader spike-specific TCRs (P = 0.0014). The analyses of TCR breadth and depth may have understated the size of total T cell responses. People who got the vaccine or the placebo had similar non-spike TCR breadth.

The gene calls are TRBV5-1 and TRBJ2-1, with D perhaps matching TRBD2 (6 bases). The TCR was taken from a human donor who had recovered from COVID-19. Sequencing used peripheral blood, obtained after recovery from COVID-19. For the CDR3, the DNA is TGCGCCAGCAGCATCGGGGGAAGTGGCGACAATGAGCAGTTCTTC. Amino acids: CASSIGGSGDNEQFF.